The TCR beta chain described here comes from a study of shared clonotypes between healthy human individuals. Study details: Each donor's CD4 naive and CD4 memory cells filled three plates apiece, CD8 naive two, and CD8 memory one. Study results and caveats: In contrast to clonotypes shared by all four donors, non-shared clonotypes had lower generation probabilities.

Remarks on this clone: Its antigen is as yet unknown.

Some clones are missing from TCRdb's copy, which holds only in-frame ones; the method was immunoSEQ multiplex PCR. The profile shows 2 million to 2.5 million clones, under 97% of them singletons. This TCR came from a man aged 18 to 29 in good health. The sequencing input was naive CD4+ T cells sorted from blood. Subset here: CD45RA+ positively selected.

The CDR3: CASSSAGGGGNTIYF. The CDR3 DNA reads TGTGCCAGCAGTTCAGCCGGGGGTGGTGGAAACACCATATATTTT. This chain links TRBV6-5 with TRBJ1-3; perhaps TRBD1 as D (5 bases). Trimming removed 4 bases from V and 3 bases from J, with 13 bases in between. CDR1 and CDR2 from the germline V gene are MNHEY and SVGAGI. The CDR3 consists of 15 residues.